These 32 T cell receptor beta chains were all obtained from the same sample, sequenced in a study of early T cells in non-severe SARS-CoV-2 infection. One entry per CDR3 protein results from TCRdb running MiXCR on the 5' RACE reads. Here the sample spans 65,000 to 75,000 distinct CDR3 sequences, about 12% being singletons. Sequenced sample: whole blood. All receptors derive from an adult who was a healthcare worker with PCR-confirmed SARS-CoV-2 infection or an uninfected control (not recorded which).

The CDR3 DNA follows: TGTGCCAGCAGGGCCGGACTAGCGGGGGGTTACGAGCAGTACTTC. Translating it yields CASRAGLAGGYEQYF. This chain connects TRBV2 to TRBJ2-7; the match to TRBD2 covers 14 bases. This CDR3 spans 15 amino acids. V shed 6 bases, J shed 4 bases, and the junction held 5 bases outside the gene matches. The germline gives CDR1 SNHLY, CDR2 FYNNEI.

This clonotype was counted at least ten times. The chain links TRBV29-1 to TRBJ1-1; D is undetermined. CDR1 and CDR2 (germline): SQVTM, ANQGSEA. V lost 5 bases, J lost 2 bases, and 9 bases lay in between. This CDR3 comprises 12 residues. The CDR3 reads CSVNKGNTEAFF. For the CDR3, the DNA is TGCAGCGTTAATAAGGGAAACACTGAAGCTTTCTTT.

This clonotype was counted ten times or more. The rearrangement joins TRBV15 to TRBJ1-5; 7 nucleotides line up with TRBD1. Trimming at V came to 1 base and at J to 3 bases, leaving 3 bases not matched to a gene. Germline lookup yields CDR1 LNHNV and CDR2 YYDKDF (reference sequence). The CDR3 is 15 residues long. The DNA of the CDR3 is TGTGCCACCAGCAGAGGGGGGACAGACAATCAGCCCCAGCATTTT. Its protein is CATSRGGTDNQPQHF. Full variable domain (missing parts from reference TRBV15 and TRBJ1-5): DAMVIQNPRYQVTQFGKPVTLSCSQTLNHNVMYWYQQKSSQAPKLLFHYYDKDFNNEADTPDNFQSRRPNTSFCFLDIRSPGLGDTAMYLCATSRGGTDNQPQHFGDGTRLSIL.

The DNA for the CDR3 is TGTGCCATCAGTGGGGACGAAGAGACCCAGTACTTC. This sequence encodes CAISGDEETQYF. V usage is TRBV10-3 and J usage is TRBJ2-5; D is tentatively TRBD1 or TRBD2 (5 bases each). CDR1 and CDR2 from the germline V gene are ENHRY and SYGVKD. V lost 4 bases, J lost 3 bases, and 6 bases lay in between. The length of the CDR3 is 12 residues.

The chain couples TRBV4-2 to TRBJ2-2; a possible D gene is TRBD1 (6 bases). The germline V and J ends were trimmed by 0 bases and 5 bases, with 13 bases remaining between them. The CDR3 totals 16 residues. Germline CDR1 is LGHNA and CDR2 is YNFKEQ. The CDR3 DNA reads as TGTGCCAGCAGCCAAGACATGGCAGGGGTAACCGGGGAGCTGTTTTTT. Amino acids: CASSQDMAGVTGELFF.

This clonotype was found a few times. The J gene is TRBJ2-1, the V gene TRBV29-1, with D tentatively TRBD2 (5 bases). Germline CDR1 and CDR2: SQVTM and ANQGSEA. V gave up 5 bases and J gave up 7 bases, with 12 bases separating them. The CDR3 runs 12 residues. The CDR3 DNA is TGCAGCGTTCGGGATCACGGGAATGAGCAGTTCTTC. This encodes CSVRDHGNEQFF.

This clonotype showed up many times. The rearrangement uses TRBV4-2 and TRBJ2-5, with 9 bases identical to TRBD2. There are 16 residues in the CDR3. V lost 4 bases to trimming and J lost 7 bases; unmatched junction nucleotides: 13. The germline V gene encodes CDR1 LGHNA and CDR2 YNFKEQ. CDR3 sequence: CASSPNLGTSTGTQYF. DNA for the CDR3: TGTGCCAGCAGCCCCAACCTAGGGACTAGCACCGGGACCCAGTACTTC.

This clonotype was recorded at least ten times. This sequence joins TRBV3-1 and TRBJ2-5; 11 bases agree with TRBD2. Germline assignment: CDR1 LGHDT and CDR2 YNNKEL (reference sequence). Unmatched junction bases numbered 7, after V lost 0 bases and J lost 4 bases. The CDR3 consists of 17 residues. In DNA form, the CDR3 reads TGTGCCAGCAGCCAAGAAGCTAGCGGGGGGCATCGAGAGACCCAGTACTTC. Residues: CASSQEASGGHRETQYF.

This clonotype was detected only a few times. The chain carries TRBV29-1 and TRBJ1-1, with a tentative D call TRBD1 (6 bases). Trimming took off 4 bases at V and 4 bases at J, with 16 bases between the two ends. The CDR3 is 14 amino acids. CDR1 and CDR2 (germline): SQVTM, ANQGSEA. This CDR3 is CSVVDGGVGTEAFF. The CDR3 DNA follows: TGCAGCGTTGTTGACGGGGGCGTGGGCACTGAAGCTTTCTTT.

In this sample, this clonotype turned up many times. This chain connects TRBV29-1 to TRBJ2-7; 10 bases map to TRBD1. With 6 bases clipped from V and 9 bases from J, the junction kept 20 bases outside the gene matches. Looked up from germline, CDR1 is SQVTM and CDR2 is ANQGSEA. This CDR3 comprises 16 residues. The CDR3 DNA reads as TGCAGCGTCCTAAGATTGGACAGGGGGGACTTCGGCGCGCAGTACTTC. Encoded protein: CSVLRLDRGDFGAQYF.

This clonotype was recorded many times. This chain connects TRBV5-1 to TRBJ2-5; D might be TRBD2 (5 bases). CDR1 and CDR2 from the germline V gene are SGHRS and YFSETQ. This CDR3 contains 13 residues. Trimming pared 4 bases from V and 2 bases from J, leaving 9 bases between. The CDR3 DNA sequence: TGCGCCAGCAGCCAAGCGGCGCAAGAGACCCAGTACTTC. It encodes CASSQAAQETQYF.

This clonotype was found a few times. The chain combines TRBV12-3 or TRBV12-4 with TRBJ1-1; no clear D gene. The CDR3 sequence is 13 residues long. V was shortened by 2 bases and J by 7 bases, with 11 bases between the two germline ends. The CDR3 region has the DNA TGTGCCAGCAGTTTATCCGGGCTCGGTGAAGCTTTCTTT. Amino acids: CASSLSGLGEAFF.

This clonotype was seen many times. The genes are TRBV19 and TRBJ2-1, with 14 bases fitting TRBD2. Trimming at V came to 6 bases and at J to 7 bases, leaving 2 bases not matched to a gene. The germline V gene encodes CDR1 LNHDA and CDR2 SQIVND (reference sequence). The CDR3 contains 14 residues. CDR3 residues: CASRGTSGSNEQFF. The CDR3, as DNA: TGTGCCAGTAGGGGGACTAGCGGGAGTAATGAGCAGTTCTTC.

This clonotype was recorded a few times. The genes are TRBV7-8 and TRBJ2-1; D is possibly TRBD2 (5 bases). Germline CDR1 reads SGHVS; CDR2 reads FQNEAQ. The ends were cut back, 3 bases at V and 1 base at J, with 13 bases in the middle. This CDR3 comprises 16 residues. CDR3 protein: CASSFRTGNSYNEQFF. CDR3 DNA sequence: TGTGCCAGCAGCTTCCGGACGGGGAATTCCTACAATGAGCAGTTCTTC. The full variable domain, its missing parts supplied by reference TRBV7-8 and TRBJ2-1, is GAGVSQSPRYKVAKRGQDVALRCDPISGHVSLFWYQQALGQGPEFLTYFQNEAQLDKSGLPSDRFFAERPEGSVSTLKIQRTQQEDSAVYLCASSFRTGNSYNEQFFGPGTRLTVL.

Here the CDR3 reads CASSWASGGLTDTQYF. The CDR3 nucleotides read TGTGCCAGCAGCTGGGCTAGCGGGGGGCTCACAGATACGCAGTATTTT. The V call is TRBV5-4, the J call TRBJ2-3, with 11 nucleotides matching TRBD2. The CDR3 has 16 residues. V was clipped by 3 bases and J by 2 bases; unmatched bases: 5. CDR1 is SGHNT and CDR2 is YYREEE in the germline V gene (reference sequence).

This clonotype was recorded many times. The CDR3: CASWDRNSYYGYTF. As DNA, the CDR3 is TGTGCCAGTTGGGACCGAAACTCCTACTATGGCTACACCTTC. The chain links TRBV19 to TRBJ1-2; perhaps TRBD1 as D (5 bases). Trimming cost V 8 bases and J 3 bases, with 16 bases left between them. Germline loops: CDR1 LNHDA, CDR2 SQIVND (reference sequence). This CDR3 has 14 amino acids. The whole variable domain, remainder taken from reference TRBV19 and TRBJ1-2, is DGGITQSPKYLFRKEGQNVTLSCEQNLNHDAMYWYRQDPGQGLRLIYYSQIVNDFQKGDIAEGYSVSREKKESFPLTVTSAQKNPTAFYLCASWDRNSYYGYTFGSGTRLTVV.

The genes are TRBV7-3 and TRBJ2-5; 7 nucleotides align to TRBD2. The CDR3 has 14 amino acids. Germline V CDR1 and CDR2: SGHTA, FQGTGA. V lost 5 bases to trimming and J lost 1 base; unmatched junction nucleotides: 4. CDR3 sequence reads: CASSPSGFQETQYF. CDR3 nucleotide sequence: TGTGCCAGCAGCCCTAGCGGTTTCCAAGAGACCCAGTACTTC.

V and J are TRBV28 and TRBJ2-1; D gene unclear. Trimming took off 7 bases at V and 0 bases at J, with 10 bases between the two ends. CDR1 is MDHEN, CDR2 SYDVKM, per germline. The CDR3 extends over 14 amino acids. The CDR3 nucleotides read TGTGCCAGCAACCGTAAGGACTCCTACAATGAGCAGTTCTTC. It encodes CASNRKDSYNEQFF.

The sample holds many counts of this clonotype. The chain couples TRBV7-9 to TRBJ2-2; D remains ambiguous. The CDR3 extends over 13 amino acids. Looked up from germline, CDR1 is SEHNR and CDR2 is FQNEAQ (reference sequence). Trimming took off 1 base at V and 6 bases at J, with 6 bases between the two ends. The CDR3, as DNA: TGTGCCAGCAGCTTAGATGGGGCCGGGGAGCTGTTTTTT. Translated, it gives CASSLDGAGELFF.

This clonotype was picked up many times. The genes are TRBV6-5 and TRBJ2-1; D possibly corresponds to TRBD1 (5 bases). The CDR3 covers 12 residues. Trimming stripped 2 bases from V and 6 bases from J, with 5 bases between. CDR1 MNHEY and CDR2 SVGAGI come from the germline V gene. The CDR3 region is CASSYQGNEQFF. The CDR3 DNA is TGTGCCAGCAGTTACCAGGGCAATGAGCAGTTCTTC.

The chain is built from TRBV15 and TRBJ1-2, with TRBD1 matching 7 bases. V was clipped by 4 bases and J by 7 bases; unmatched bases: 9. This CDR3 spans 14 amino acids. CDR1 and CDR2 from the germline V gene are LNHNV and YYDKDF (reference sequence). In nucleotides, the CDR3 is TGTGCCACCAGCACCCGGGACAGCGTTACTGGCTACACCTTC. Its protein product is CATSTRDSVTGYTF.

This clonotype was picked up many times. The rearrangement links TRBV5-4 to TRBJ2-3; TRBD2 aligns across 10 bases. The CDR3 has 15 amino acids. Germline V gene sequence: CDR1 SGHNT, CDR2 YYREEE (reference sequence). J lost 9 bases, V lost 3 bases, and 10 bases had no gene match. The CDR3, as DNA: TGTGCCAGCAGCTGGACTAGCGGAGGGTCGGGGACGCAGTATTTT. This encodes CASSWTSGGSGTQYF.

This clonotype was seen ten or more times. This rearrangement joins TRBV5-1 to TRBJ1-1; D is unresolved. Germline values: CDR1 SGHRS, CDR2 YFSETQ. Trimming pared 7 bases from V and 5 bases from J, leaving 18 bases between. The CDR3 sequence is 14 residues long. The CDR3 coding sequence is TGCGCCAGCCGTGTAGATCCGACGGGGACTGAAGCTTTCTTT. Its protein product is CASRVDPTGTEAFF.

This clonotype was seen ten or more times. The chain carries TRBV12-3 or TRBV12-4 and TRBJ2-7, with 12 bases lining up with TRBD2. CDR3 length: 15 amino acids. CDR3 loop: CASSLLAGGTNGFSV. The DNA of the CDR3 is TGTGCCAGCAGCTTACTAGCGGGGGGTACAAACGGATTTTCTGTC.

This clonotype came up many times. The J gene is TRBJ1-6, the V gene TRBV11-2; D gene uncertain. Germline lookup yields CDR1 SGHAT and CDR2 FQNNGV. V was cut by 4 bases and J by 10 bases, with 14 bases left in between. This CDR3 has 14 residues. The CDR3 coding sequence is TGTGCCAGCAGCTCATGGGGAGGGCTATCACCCCTCCACTTT. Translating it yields CASSSWGGLSPLHF.

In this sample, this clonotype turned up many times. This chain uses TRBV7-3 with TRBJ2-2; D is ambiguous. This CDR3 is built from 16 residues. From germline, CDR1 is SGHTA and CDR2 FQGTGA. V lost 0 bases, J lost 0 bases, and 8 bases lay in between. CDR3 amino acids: CASSLTGPSNTGELFF. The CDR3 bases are TGTGCCAGCAGCTTAACTGGACCTTCGAACACCGGGGAGCTGTTTTTT.

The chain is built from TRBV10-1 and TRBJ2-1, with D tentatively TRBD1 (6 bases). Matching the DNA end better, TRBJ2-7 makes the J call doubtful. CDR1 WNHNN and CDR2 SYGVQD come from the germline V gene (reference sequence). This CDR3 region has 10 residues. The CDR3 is CASGGREQYF. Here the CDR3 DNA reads TGCGCCAGCGGGGGCAGGGAGCAGTACTTC.

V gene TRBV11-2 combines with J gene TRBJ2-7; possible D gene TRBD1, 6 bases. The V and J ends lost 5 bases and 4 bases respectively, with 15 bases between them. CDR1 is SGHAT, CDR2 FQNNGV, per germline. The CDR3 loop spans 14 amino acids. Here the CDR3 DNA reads TGTGCCAGCAGCCAGAGGACAGTAGGGTACGAGCAGTACTTC. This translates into CASSQRTVGYEQYF.

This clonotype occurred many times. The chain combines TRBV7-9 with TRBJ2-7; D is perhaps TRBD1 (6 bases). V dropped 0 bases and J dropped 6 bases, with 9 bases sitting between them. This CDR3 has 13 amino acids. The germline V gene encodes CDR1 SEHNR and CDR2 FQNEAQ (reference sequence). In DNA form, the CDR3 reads TGTGCCAGCAGCTTAGCCGCAGGGGCCGAGCAGTACTTC. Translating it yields CASSLAAGAEQYF.

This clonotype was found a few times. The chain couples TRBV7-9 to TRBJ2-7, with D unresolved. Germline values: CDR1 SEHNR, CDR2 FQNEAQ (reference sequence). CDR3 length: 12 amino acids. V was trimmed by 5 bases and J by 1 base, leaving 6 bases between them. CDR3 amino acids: CASSGRSYEQYF. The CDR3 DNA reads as TGTGCCAGCAGCGGGCGGTCCTACGAGCAGTACTTC.

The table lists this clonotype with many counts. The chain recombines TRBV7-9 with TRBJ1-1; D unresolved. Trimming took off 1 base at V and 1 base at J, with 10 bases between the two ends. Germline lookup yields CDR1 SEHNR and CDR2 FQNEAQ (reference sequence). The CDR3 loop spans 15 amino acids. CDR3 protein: CASSLVGSQNTEAFF. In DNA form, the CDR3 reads TGTGCCAGCAGCTTAGTTGGCAGCCAGAACACTGAAGCTTTCTTT. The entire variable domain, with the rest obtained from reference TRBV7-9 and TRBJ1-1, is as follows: DTGVSQNPRHKITKRGQNVTFRCDPISEHNRLYWYRQTLGQGPEFLTYFQNEAQLEKSRLLSDRFSAERPKGSFSTLEIQRTEQGDSAMYLCASSLVGSQNTEAFFGQGTRLTVV.

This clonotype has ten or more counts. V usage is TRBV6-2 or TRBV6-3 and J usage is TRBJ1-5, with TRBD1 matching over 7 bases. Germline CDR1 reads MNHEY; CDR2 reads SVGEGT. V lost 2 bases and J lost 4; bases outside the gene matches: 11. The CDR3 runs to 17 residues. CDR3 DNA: TGTGCCAGCAGTTACAACAGGGGTTATAGTGGAAATCAGCCCCAGCATTTT. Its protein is CASSYNRGYSGNQPQHF.